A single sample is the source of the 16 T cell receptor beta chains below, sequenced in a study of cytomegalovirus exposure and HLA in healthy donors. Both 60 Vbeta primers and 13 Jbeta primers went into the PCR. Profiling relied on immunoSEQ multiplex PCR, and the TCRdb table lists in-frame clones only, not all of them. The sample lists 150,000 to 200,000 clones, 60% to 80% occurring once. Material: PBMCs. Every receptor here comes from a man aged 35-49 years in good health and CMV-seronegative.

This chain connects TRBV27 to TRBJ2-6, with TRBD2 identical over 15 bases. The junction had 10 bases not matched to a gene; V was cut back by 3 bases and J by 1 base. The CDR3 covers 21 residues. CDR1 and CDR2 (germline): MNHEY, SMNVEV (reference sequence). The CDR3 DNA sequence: TGTGCCAGCAGTTTCCGATGGACTAGCGGGGGGGCTGGGTCTGGGGCCAACGTCCTGACTTTC. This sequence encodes CASSFRWTSGGAGSGANVLTF.

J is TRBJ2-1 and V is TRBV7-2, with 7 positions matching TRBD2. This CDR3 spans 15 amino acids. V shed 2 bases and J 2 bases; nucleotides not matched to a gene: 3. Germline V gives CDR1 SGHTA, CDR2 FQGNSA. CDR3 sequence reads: CASSLQAGTYNEQFF. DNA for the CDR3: TGTGCCAGCAGCTTACAAGCGGGGACCTACAATGAGCAGTTCTTC.

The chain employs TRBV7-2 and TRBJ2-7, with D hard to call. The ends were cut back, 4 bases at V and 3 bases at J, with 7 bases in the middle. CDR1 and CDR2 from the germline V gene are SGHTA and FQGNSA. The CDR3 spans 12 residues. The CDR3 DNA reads TGTGCCAGCAGCTCCCCCAACTACGAGCAGTACTTC. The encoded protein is CASSSPNYEQYF.

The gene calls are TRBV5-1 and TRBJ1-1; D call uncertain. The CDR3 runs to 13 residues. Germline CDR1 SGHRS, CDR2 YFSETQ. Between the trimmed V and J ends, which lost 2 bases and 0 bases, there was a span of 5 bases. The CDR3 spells CASSFTVNTEAFF. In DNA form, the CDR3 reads TGCGCCAGCAGCTTTACAGTGAACACTGAAGCTTTCTTT. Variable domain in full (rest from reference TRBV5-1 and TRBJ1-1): KAGVTQTPRYLIKTRGQQVTLSCSPISGHRSVSWYQQTPGQGLQFLFEYFSETQRNKGNFPGRFSGRQFSNSRSEMNVSTLELGDSALYLCASSFTVNTEAFFGQGTRLTVV.

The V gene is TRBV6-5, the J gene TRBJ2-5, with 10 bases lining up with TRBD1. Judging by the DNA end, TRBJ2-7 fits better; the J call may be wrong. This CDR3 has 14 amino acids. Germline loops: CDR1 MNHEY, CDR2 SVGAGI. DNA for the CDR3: TGTGCCAGCAGGGTCCGGGACAGGGGATACGAGCAGTACTTC. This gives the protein CASRVRDRGYEQYF.

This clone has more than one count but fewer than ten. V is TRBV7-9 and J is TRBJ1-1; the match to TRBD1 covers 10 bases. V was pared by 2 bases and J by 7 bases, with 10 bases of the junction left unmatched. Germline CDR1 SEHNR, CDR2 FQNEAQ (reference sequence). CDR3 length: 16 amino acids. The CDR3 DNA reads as TGTGCCAGCAGCTTATCCGGGACAGGGGTTTTGGGTGAAGCTTTCTTT. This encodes CASSLSGTGVLGEAFF.

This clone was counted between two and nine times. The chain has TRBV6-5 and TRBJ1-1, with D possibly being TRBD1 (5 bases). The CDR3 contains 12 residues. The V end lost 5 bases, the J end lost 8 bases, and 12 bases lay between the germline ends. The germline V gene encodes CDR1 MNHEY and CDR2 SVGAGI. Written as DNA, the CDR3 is TGTGCCAGCAGTACCAGACAGCAAGAAGCTTTCTTT. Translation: CASSTRQQEAFF.

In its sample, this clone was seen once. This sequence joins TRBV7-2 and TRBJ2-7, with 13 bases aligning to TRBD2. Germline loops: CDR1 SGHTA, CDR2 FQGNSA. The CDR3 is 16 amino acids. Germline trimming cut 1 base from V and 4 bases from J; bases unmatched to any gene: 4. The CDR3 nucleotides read TGTGCCAGCAGCTTAGTTTCGACTAGCGGGAGGTACGAGCAGTACTTC. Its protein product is CASSLVSTSGRYEQYF.

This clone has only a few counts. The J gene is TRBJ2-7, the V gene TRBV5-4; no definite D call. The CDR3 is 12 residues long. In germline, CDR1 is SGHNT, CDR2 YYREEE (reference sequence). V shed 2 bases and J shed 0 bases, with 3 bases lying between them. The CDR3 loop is CASSFSSYEQYF. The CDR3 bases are TGTGCCAGCAGCTTTAGCTCCTACGAGCAGTACTTC.

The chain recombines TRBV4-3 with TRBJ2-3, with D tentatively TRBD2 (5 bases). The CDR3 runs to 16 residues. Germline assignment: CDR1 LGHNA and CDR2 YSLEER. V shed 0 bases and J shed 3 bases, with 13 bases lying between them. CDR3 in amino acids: CASSQDAGLGTDTQYF. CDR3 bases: TGCGCCAGCAGCCAAGATGCGGGTTTGGGGACAGATACGCAGTATTTT.

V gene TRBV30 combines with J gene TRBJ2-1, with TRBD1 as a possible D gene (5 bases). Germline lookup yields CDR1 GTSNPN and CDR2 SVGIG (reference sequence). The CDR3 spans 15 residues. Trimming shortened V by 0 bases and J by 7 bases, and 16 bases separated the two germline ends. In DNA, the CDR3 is TGTGCCTGGAGTGTTCGTAGGGGAAGAGGTAATGAGCAGTTCTTC. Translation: CAWSVRRGRGNEQFF.

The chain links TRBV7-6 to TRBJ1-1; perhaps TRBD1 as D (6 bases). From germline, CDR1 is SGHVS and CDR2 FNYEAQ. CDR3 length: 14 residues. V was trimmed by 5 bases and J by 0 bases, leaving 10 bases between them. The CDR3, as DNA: TGTGCCAGCAGCGATAGGGGGATGAACACTGAAGCTTTCTTT. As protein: CASSDRGMNTEAFF.

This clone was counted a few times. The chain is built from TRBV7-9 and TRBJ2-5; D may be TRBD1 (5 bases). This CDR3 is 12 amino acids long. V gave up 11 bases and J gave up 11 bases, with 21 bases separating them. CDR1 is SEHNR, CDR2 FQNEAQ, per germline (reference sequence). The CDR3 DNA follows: TGTGCCGGAGAAGGGCTTGCAAAGGGGCAGTACTTC. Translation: CAGEGLAKGQYF.

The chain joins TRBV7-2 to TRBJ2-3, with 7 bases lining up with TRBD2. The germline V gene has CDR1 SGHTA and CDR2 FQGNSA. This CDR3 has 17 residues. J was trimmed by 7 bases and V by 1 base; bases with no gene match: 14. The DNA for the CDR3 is TGTGCCAGCAGCTTAGGATTAGCGGGTCCCCTGAAGTATACGCAGTATTTT. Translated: CASSLGLAGPLKYTQYF.

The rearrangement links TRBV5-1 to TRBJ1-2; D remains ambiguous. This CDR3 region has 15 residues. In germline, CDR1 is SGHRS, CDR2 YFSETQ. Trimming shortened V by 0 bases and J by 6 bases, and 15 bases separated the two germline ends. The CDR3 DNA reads TGCGCCAGCAGCTTGGGAGGGCGGCAATTAGATGGCTACACCTTC. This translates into CASSLGGRQLDGYTF.

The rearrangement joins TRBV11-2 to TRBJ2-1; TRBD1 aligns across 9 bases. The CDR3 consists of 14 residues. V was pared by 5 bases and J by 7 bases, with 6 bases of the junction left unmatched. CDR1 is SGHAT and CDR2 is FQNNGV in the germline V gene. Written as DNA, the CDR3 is TGTGCCAGCAGCGGACGGACAGGGGAAAATGAGCAGTTCTTC. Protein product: CASSGRTGENEQFF.